This T cell receptor (beta chain) was retrieved from a study of control samples from healthy donors and cancer patients. Sequenced by immunoSEQ multiplex PCR; TCRdb stores in-frame clones only, minus some. Among 60,000 to 85,000 clones listed, around 94% were seen once. This clone appeared a single time. The CDR3 length is 14 residues. Germline values: CDR1 MNHEY, CDR2 SVGAGI. Trimming left V 5 bases short and J 1 base short, with 12 bases between. The chain employs TRBV6-5 and TRBJ2-7; perhaps TRBD1 as D (6 bases). This sequence was found in a woman aged 60-75 years in good health. The specimen sequenced was blood. The CDR3 DNA follows: TGTGCCAGCAGTAGCCTCAGGGGTTCCTACGAGCAGTACTTC. This sequence encodes CASSSLRGSYEQYF.